The TCR beta chain under discussion was sequenced for a study of cytomegalovirus exposure and HLA in healthy donors. Findings of the study overall: Later work found that TCR association rates differed between HLA loci; DRB1 had the most and HLA-C the fewest. The availability of immune exposure information extended only to CMV serostatus. When analyzed later, a missense DCLRE1C variant was found to be linked to TCR beta V- and J-gene trimming.

Worth noting for this clone: Its antigen is still unknown.

Donors showed nominal health when sampled, although they likely had unrecorded immune exposures. The CDR3 length is 17 residues. Germline V gene lookup returns CDR1 SEHNR and CDR2 FQNEAQ (reference sequence). V was trimmed by 0 bases and J by 3 bases, leaving 17 bases between them. This PCR relied on a set of 60 Vbeta primers and 13 Jbeta primers. TCRdb's copy holds only in-frame clones and misses some; the assay was immunoSEQ multiplex PCR. The sample has tens of thousands of clones, approximately 82% seen once; the top ten hold around 3%. This receptor was identified in a man aged 50-59 years in good health and CMV-seronegative. The sequenced sample consisted of PBMCs. The V gene is TRBV7-9, the J gene TRBJ1-1, with D perhaps matching TRBD1 (5 bases). The DNA for the CDR3 is TGTGCCAGCAGCTTAGCCCGCGGGGGGGGTATAGACACTGAAGCTTTCTTT. Translating gives CASSLARGGGIDTEAFF.